Listed below are T cell receptor beta chains from one sample, sequenced in a study of cytomegalovirus exposure and HLA in healthy donors. Using immunoSEQ multiplex PCR, the repertoire was profiled, and TCRdb retains in-frame clones only, with some absent. Its table lists approximately 120,000 clones. The specimen was PBMCs. The receptor source for this set is a man aged 25-45 years in good health and CMV-seronegative. Each CDR3 is given without its conserved first and last residue.

v_gene	j_gene	CDR3aa
TRBV6-5	TRBJ2-1	ASSLGTGTYNEQF
TRBV2	TRBJ2-5	ASALAGGETQY
TRBV5-1	TRBJ1-5	ASSQGPGFSNQPQH
TRBV7-9	TRBJ2-1	ASSLGSGASYNEQF
TRBV2	TRBJ2-7	ASSEDWNSHEQY
TRBV7-9	TRBJ1-5	ASSPATGVISNQPQH
TRBV7-3	TRBJ2-5	ASSPGATSGSETQY
TRBV5-1	TRBJ1-2	ASSTGDRNYGYT
TRBV30	TRBJ2-7	AWSDPLAGGYEQY
TRBV9	TRBJ2-5	ASSVSGQSVETQY
TRBV30	TRBJ2-3	AWSGGGLHTDTQY
TRBV27	TRBJ2-5	ASGKFTGGLETQY
TRBV4-3	TRBJ2-7	ASSQDSGSIYEQY
TRBV11-2	TRBJ1-3	ASSLDTSSGNTIY
TRBV27	TRBJ2-2	ASSLAGTHGELF
TRBV11-2	TRBJ1-5	ASSLEGGGQPQH
TRBV7-4	TRBJ2-5	ASSARQARETQY
TRBV7-8	TRBJ2-1	ASSSINEQF
TRBV30	TRBJ2-7	AWSLTSGPQY
TRBV28	TRBJ1-2	ASSLLTGSLNYGYT
TRBV2	TRBJ2-7	ASSEEDRATYEQY
TRBV7-9	TRBJ1-2	ASSRGQGWGYT
TRBV5-1	TRBJ1-1	ASSLVTDNEAF
TRBV10-1	TRBJ2-1	ASSEASGRSNNEQF
TRBV29-1	TRBJ1-2	SVGQASDGYT
TRBV29-1	TRBJ2-3	SVAALLIADTQY
TRBV7-8	TRBJ2-5	ATRGETQY
TRBV18	TRBJ2-3	ASSPPGTRRTDTQY
TRBV11-2	TRBJ2-3	ASSLGWGADTQY
TRBV28	TRBJ1-5	ASSFRGFGNQPQH
TRBV4-2	TRBJ2-1	ASSQDLTSGYNEQF
TRBV4-3	TRBJ2-3	ASSQVGEGSDTQY
TRBV6-5	TRBJ1-5	ASSFNRGSNQPQH
TRBV30	TRBJ2-1	AWSVLGTSSNEQF
TRBV28	TRBJ1-1	ASSGRTDSPPEAF
TRBV4-1	TRBJ2-1	ASSQDRELYNEQF